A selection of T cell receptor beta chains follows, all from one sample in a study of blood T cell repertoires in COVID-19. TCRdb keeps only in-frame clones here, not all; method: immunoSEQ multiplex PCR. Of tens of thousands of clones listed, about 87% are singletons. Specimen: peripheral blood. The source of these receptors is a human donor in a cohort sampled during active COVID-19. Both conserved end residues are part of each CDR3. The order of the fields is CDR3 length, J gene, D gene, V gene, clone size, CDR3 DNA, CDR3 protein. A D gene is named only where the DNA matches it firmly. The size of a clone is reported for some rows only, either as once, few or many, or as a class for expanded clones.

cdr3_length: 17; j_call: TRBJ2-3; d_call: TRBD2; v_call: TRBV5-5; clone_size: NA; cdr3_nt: TGTGCCAGCAGCTCCGGACTAGCGGGGGCCAGCGTAGATACGCAGTATTTT; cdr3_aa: CASSSGLAGASVDTQYF
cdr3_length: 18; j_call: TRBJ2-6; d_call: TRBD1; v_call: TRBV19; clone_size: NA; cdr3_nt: TGTGCCAGTAGTAGGACCGGGACAGGGAGCTCTGGGGCCAACGTCCTGACTTTC; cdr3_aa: CASSRTGTGSSGANVLTF
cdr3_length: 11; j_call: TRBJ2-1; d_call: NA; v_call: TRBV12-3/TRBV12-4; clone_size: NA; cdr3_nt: TGTGCCAGCAGTTTGTCGAATGAGCAGTTCTTC; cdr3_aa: CASSLSNEQFF
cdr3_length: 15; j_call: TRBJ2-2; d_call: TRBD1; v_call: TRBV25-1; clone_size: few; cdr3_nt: TGTGCCAGCAGTCGCGACAGGGGGCTAGCCGGGGAGCTGTTTTTT; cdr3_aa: CASSRDRGLAGELFF
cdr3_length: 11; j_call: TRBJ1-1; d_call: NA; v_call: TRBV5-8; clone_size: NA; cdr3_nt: TGTGCCAGCACAGGTTTCACTGAAGCTTTCTTT; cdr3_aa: CASTGFTEAFF
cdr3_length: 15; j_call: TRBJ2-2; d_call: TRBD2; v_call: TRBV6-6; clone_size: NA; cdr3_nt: TGTGCCAGCAGTTACCTAGCGGGAGGGGCCGGGGAGCTGTTTTTT; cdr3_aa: CASSYLAGGAGELFF
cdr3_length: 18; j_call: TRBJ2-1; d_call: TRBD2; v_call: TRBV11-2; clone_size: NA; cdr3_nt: TGTGCCAGCAGCTTAGAATTGCTAGCGGGGGGTACCTACAATGAGCAGTTCTTC; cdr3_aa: CASSLELLAGGTYNEQFF
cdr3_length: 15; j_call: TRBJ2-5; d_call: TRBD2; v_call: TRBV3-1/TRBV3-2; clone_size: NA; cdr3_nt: TGTGCCAGCAGCCAGGGGGGACTAGCGGGAGAGACCCAGTACTTC; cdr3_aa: CASSQGGLAGETQYF
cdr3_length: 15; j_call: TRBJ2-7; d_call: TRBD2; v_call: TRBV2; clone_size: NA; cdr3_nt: TGTGCCAGCAGTATTAGGAGCGGGAGCATGGACGAGCAGTACTTC; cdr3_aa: CASSIRSGSMDEQYF
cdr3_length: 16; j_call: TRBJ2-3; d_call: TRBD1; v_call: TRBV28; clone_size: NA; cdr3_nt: TGTGCCAGCAGTTTATCCGGGACAGGGAACACAGATACGCAGTATTTT; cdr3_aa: CASSLSGTGNTDTQYF
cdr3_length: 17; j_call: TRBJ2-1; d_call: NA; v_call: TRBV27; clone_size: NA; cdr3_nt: TGTGCCAGCAGTTTAAGGACCGGGACAAAACAATACAATGAGCAGTTCTTC; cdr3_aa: CASSLRTGTKQYNEQFF
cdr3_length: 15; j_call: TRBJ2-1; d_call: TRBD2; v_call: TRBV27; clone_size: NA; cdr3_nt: TGTGCCAGCAGTTTGGCGGGAGGGGCCTACAATGAGCAGTTCTTC; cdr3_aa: CASSLAGGAYNEQFF
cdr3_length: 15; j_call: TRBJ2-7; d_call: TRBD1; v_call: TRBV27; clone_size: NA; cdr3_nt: TGTGCCAGCAGCACCGGGACAGGGGGCTTATACGAGCAGTACTTC; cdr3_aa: CASSTGTGGLYEQYF
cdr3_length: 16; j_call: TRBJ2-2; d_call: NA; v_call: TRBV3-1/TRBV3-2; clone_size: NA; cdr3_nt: TGTGCCAGCAGCCAAGCTTATAGGGGGAACACCGGGGAGCTGTTTTTT; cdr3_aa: CASSQAYRGNTGELFF
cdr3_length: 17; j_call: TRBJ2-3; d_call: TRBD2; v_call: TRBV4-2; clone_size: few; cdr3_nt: TGTGCCAGCAGCCAAGTGACTAGCGGGGGGGCCACAGATACGCAGTATTTT; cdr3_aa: CASSQVTSGGATDTQYF
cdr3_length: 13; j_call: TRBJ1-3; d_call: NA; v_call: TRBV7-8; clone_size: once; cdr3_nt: TGTGCCAGCAGCTCCGCTACTGGAAACACCATATATTTT; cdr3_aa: CASSSATGNTIYF
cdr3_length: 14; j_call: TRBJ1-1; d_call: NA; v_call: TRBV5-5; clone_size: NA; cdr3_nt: TGTGCCAGCAGCTTCGACGGACAGAACACTGAAGCTTTCTTT; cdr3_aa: CASSFDGQNTEAFF
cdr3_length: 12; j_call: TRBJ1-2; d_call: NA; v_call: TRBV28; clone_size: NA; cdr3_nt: TGTGCCAGCAGTCTCAGACAGGCGGGCTACACCTTC; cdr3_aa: CASSLRQAGYTF
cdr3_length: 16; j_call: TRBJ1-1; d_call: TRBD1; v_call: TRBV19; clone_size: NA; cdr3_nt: TGTGCCAGTAGTATATACTCGACAGGGGGCAACACTGAAGCTTTCTTT; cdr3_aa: CASSIYSTGGNTEAFF
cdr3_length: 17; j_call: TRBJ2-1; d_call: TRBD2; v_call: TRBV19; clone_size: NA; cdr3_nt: TGTGCCAGTAGTATTGAGTTTCTAGCGGGGAAATACAATGAGCAGTTCTTC; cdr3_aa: CASSIEFLAGKYNEQFF
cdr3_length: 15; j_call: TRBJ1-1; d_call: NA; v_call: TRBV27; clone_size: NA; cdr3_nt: TGTGCCAGCAGGACGTCCGGGTTGGTGAACACTGAAGCTTTCTTT; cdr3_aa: CASRTSGLVNTEAFF
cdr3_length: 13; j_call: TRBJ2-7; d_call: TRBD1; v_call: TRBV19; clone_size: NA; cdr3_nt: TGTGCCAGAGTCGGGACAGGGGGCTACGAGCAGTACTTC; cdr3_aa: CARVGTGGYEQYF
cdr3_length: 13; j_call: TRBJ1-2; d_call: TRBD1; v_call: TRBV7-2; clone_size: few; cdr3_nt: TGTGCCAGCAGACCGACAGGGGACTATGGCTACACCTTC; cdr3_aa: CASRPTGDYGYTF
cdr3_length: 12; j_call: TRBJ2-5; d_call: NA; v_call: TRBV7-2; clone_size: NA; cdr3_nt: TGTGCCAGCAGCTTAGATCGAGAGACCCAGTACTTC; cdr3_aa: CASSLDRETQYF
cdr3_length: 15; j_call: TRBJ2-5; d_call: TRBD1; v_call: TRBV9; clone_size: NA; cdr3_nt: TGTGCCAGCAGCGTAGAACAGGGGTCCTTAGAGACCCAGTACTTC; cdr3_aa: CASSVEQGSLETQYF
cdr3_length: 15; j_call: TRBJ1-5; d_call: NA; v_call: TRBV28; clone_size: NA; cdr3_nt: TGTGCCAGCAGCCCTCTACGAGGGAGTAATCAGCCCCAGCATTTT; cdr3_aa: CASSPLRGSNQPQHF
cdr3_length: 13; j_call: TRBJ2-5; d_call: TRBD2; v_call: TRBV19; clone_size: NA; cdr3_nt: TGTGCCAGTAGTGGGACTAGCGGTGAGACCCAGTACTTC; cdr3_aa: CASSGTSGETQYF
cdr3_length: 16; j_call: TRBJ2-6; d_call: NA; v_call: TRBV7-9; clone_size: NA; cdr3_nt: TGTGCCAGCAGTAAAGGGGGTAGGACTGGGGCCAACGTCCTGACTTTC; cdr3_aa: CASSKGGRTGANVLTF
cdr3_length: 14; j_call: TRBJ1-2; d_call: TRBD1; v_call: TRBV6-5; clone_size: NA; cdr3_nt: TGTGCCAGCAGCCCACAGGGGGTTAACTATGGCTACACCTTC; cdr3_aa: CASSPQGVNYGYTF
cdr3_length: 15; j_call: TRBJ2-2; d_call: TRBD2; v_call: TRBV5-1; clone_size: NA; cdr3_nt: TGCGCCAGCAGCGTTAGCGGGAGAGACACCGGGGAGCTGTTTTTT; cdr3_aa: CASSVSGRDTGELFF
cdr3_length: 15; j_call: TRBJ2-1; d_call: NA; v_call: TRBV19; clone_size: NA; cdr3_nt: TGTGCCAGTAGTATTTCCGGGTTACCGGGCAATGAGCAGTTCTTC; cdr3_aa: CASSISGLPGNEQFF
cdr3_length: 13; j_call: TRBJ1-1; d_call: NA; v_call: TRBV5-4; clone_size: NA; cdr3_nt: TGTGCCAGCAGCTCGACCGGGTCCACTGAAGCTTTCTTT; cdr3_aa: CASSSTGSTEAFF
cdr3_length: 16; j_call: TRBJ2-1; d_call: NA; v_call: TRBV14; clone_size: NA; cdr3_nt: TGTGCCAGCAGCCAAGAACTAGTCACCTACTACAATGAGCAGTTCTTC; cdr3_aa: CASSQELVTYYNEQFF
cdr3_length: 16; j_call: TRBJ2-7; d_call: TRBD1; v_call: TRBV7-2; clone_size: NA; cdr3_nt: TGTGCCAGCAGCACGCACTCCGGGACAGAACTCTACGAGCAGTACTTC; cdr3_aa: CASSTHSGTELYEQYF
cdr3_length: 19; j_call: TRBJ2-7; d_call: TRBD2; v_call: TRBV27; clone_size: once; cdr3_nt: TGTGCCAGCAGTTTACCTAACCTTAAACTTCGCGGGAGATACTACGAGCAGTACTTC; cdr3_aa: CASSLPNLKLRGRYYEQYF
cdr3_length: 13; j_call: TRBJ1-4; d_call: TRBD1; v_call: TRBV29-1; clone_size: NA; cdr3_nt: TGCAGCGTTGATCAGGGGGGCGGGGAAAAACTGTTTTTT; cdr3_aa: CSVDQGGGEKLFF
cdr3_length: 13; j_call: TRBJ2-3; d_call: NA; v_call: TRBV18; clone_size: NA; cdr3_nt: TGTGCCAGCTCACCCGGACTTTCAGATACGCAGTATTTT; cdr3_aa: CASSPGLSDTQYF
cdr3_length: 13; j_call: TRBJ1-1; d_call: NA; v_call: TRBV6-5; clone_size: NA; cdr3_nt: TGTGCCAGCAGTAGAAGACAGAACACTGAAGCTTTCTTT; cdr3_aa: CASSRRQNTEAFF
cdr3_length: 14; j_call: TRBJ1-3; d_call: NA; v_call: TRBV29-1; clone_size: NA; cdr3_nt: TGCAGCGTTGTGGTCCGGTCTTCTGGAAACACCATATATTTT; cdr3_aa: CSVVVRSSGNTIYF
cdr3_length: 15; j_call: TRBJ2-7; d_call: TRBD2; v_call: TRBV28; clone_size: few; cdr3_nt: TGTGCCAGCAGTTTTCCGGCTAGCGGGAGTTACGAGCAGTACTTC; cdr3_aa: CASSFPASGSYEQYF
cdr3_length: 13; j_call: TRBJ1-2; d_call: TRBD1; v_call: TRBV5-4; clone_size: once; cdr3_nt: TGTGCCAGCAGCCCTGGACAGGGGTATGGCTACACCTTC; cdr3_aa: CASSPGQGYGYTF
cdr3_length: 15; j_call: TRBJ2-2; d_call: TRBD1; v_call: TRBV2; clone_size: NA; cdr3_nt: TGTGCCAGCATGACGGGACAGGGAGTGACCGGGGAGCTGTTTTTT; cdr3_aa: CASMTGQGVTGELFF